The rows below give T cell receptor beta chains drawn from one sample of a study of shared clonotypes between healthy human individuals. The repertoire was sequenced with immunoSEQ multiplex PCR; TCRdb's copy has only in-frame clones and lacks some. The repertoire holds about 470,000 clones, with about 85% as singletons. Material: PBMCs. The receptors were sampled from a middle-aged woman in good health. Some clones in this sample may be carry-over from other donors' samples. Each CDR3 is given with its conserved first and last residue. The D gene is left open where the match is weak. Some rows mark clone size as missing; the rest say once, few, many or name a class of expanded clone.

>TRBV6-4|NA|NA|TRBJ2-2
TGTGCCAGCAGCCCGGGTTCAACAGGGTCCGGGGAGCTGTTTTTT
CASSPGSTGSGELFF
>TRBV2|NA|NA|TRBJ2-7
TGTGCCAGCAGTGAAAGTGGACTGATCTACGAGCAGTACTTC
CASSESGLIYEQYF
>TRBV10-3|NA|NA|TRBJ2-7
TGTGCCATCAGTGTGGGGGCCGAGGAGCAGTACTTC
CAISVGAEEQYF
>TRBV18|NA|TRBD2|TRBJ2-3
TGTGCCAGCTCACCGGGACTAGCGGGAGGTGGCACAGATACGCAGTATTTT
CASSPGLAGGGTDTQYF
>TRBV28|NA|NA|TRBJ2-2
TGTGCCAGCAGCTCGGCTGGGGGGAACGGGGAGCTGTTTTTT
CASSSAGGNGELFF
>TRBV7-8|NA|TRBD2|TRBJ2-1
TGTGCCAGCCTCCATCGGGGGGAGTTGGGATACAATGAGCAGTTCTTC
CASLHRGELGYNEQFF
>TRBV5-1|NA|TRBD2|TRBJ2-7
TGCGCCAGCAGCCCAACGAGCGGGAGGCCTTCCTACGAGCAGTACTTC
CASSPTSGRPSYEQYF
>TRBV7-3|NA|TRBD1|TRBJ1-1
TGTGCCAGCAGCTTTAACAGGGGGTCGGGTGAAGCTTTCTTT
CASSFNRGSGEAFF
>TRBV5-1|NA|NA|TRBJ1-4
TGCGCCAGCAGCTTGGGATATGCAACTAATGAAAAACTGTTTTTT
CASSLGYATNEKLFF
>TRBV2|NA|NA|TRBJ1-5
TGTGCCAGCAGGAGAGGACAAAGCAATCAGCCCCAGCATTTT
CASRRGQSNQPQHF
>TRBV4-1|NA|TRBD2|TRBJ2-2
TGCGCCAGCAGCCAAGATTTTAAGCGGGGGAGCGACAACTCAACCGGGGAGCTGTTTTTT
CASSQDFKRGSDNSTGELFF
>TRBV5-5|NA|TRBD2|TRBJ2-7
TGTGCCAGCAGCTCCCTAGCGGAGGGCTACGAGCAGTACTTC
CASSSLAEGYEQYF
>TRBV19|NA|NA|TRBJ1-4
TGTGCCAGTAGTAGAATGGCAACTAATGAAAAACTGTTTTTT
CASSRMATNEKLFF
>TRBV7-2|NA|NA|TRBJ1-1
TGTGCCAGCAGCCCTAGTATAGGCTCGAACACTGAAGCTTTCTTT
CASSPSIGSNTEAFF
>TRBV28|NA|NA|TRBJ2-7
TGTGCCAGCACCCCTGGGCAGGTCCCTATTCGCGAGCAGTACTTC
CASTPGQVPIREQYF
>TRBV11-2|NA|TRBD1|TRBJ2-7
TGTGCCAGCAGCACACACAGGGGGCCCTACGAGCAGTACTTC
CASSTHRGPYEQYF
>TRBV19|NA|NA|TRBJ2-3
TGTGCCAGTAGCGATAAGGCCCCCCGCACAGATACGCAGTATTTT
CASSDKAPRTDTQYF
>TRBV7-8|NA|NA|TRBJ1-5
TGTGCCAGCAGCCGAACCGGATATAGCAATCAGCCCCAGCATTTT
CASSRTGYSNQPQHF
>TRBV4-2|once|NA|TRBJ1-2
TGTGCCAGCAGCCAAGTAGAGGAACAGACCTTGTATGGCTACACCTTC
CASSQVEEQTLYGYTF
>TRBV5-4|NA|TRBD2|TRBJ2-1
TGTGCCAGCAGCATCTCACTAGCGGGAGGGCGAAAAGAGCAGTTCTTC
CASSISLAGGRKEQFF
>TRBV11-2|many|NA|TRBJ2-1
TGTGCCAGCAGCCGGGGGTATGTGAATGAGCAGTTCTTC
CASSRGYVNEQFF
>TRBV9|NA|NA|TRBJ1-1
TGTGCCAGCAGCGTAGGCAGCCGGAACACTGAAGCTTTCTTT
CASSVGSRNTEAFF
>TRBV5-1|NA|NA|TRBJ2-7
TGCGCCAGCAGCCGGTCCCCGGTACACGAGCAGTACTTC
CASSRSPVHEQYF
>TRBV5-1|NA|TRBD2|TRBJ2-1
TGCGCCAGCAGGGGCGGGAGCTCTCAAGGTGAGCAGTTCTTC
CASRGGSSQGEQFF
>TRBV7-9|NA|NA|TRBJ1-2
TGTGCCAGCAGCCAGCATGGGACTGGCTACACCTTC
CASSQHGTGYTF
>TRBV11-2|many|TRBD2|TRBJ2-5
TGTGCCAGCAGCCCGGGGGGTCGTCAAGAGACCCAGTACTTC
CASSPGGRQETQYF
>TRBV5-6|NA|NA|TRBJ2-1
TGTGCCAGCAGCTTGTGGACACGGGTAGGTGAGCAGTTCTTC
CASSLWTRVGEQFF
>TRBV19|NA|TRBD1|TRBJ1-5
TGTGCCAGTAGTAGAGGGACAGGGGGATACGAGAACAATCAGCCCCAGCATTTT
CASSRGTGGYENNQPQHF
>TRBV29-1|NA|TRBD2|TRBJ2-1
TGCAGCGTTGAGGGTCTAGCGGAGTACAATGAGCAGTTCTTC
CSVEGLAEYNEQFF